This TCR beta chain was recorded in a study of T cell repertoires in cytomegalovirus infection. Whole-study context: Public TCR beta signatures provided an indication of both CMV infection and a matching HLA type.

From the reads, TCRdb called clonotypes with MiXCR, one entry per CDR3 protein. The sample carries roughly 630,000 distinct CDR3 sequences, 20% to 25% recorded once. The CDR3 extends over 13 amino acids. V was trimmed by 2 bases and J by 5 bases, leaving 7 bases between them. The germline CDR1 and CDR2 sequences are KGHDR and SFDVKD. Sequenced: CD8+ T cells from PBMCs. The TCR was taken from a human donor in good health (CMV status not recorded). Some clones in this sample may be carry-over from other donors' samples. The V call is TRBV24-1, the J call TRBJ2-3, with no clear D. CDR3 loop: CATSDSRGDTQYF. DNA of the CDR3: TGTGCCACCAGTGATTCGAGAGGAGATACGCAGTATTTT.